Listed here are 8 T cell receptor beta chains from one sample, sequenced in a study of blood T cell repertoires in COVID-19. TCRdb's copy holds only in-frame clones and misses some; the assay was immunoSEQ multiplex PCR. Of fewer than 50,000 clones listed, roughly nine tenths are singletons. Sequencing was performed on peripheral blood. All receptors come from a human donor in a cohort sampled during active COVID-19.

Notes on this clone: Additional DNA sequences in this sample encode the identical CDR3. The V gene is TRBV5-1, the J gene TRBJ2-2, with 7 nucleotides matching TRBD1. This CDR3 is built from 16 residues. Germline CDR1 reads SGHRS; CDR2 reads YFSETQ. Trimming cost V 0 bases and J 3 bases; bases outside gene matches: 5. This CDR3 is CASSLGAGGHTGELFF. CDR3 DNA: TGCGCCAGCAGCTTGGGGGCAGGGGGTCACACCGGGGAGCTGTTTTTT.

The chain is built from TRBV20-1 and TRBJ1-2; D is undetermined. Trimming cost V 3 bases and J 1 base, with 12 bases left between them. Germline V lookup: CDR1 DFQATT, CDR2 SNEGSKA (reference sequence). CDR3 length: 14 residues. The DNA for the CDR3 is TGCAGTGCTAGTCCCCCAGGTATTAACTATGGCTACACCTTC. Its translation: CSASPPGINYGYTF.

The J gene is TRBJ1-6, the V gene TRBV14; D possibly corresponds to TRBD1 (5 bases). The V gene's germline CDR1 is SGHDN and CDR2 FVKESK. V was shortened by 0 bases and J by 8 bases, with 11 bases between the two germline ends. This CDR3 has 15 residues. CDR3 sequence: CASSQDRVGDSPLHF. CDR3 nucleotide sequence: TGTGCCAGCAGCCAAGACAGGGTTGGAGATTCACCCCTCCACTTT.

In this sample, this clone turned up once. Sequence at one end of the junction differs from germline and may be a read error. Other DNA sequences of this sample code for an identical CDR3. This chain connects TRBV11-2 to TRBJ1-6; D is uncertain. Per the germline V gene, CDR1 is SGHAT and CDR2 is FQNNGV. This CDR3 has 13 amino acids. CDR3 bases: TGTGCCAGCAGCTTAGAAGGAGGGTCACCTCTCCACTTT. Its protein product is CASSLEGGSPLHF.

This clone has just one count. The chain carries TRBV2 and TRBJ2-7, with 7 bases that match TRBD2. Germline CDR1 SNHLY, CDR2 FYNNEI. Trimming removed 7 bases from V and 5 bases from J; junction bases left unmatched: 5. The CDR3 extends over 12 amino acids. Written as DNA, the CDR3 is TGTGCCAGCAAGCCTAGCGGCAACGAGCAGTACTTC. It translates to CASKPSGNEQYF.

J is TRBJ2-6 and V is TRBV3-1 (or the pseudogene TRBV3-2); 10 bases match TRBD2. The CDR3 is 18 residues long. Germline CDR1 LGHDT, CDR2 YNNKEL (reference sequence). V lost 4 bases and J lost 2; bases outside the gene matches: 8. In nucleotides, the CDR3 is TGTGCCAGCAGCCCTTCTAGCGGGAGTCAGCCTGGGGCCAACGTCCTGACTTTC. This gives the protein CASSPSSGSQPGANVLTF.

The CDR3, as DNA: TGTGCCAGCAGAGGGGACTTCCTCGGCACCTACGAGCAGTACTTC. As protein: CASRGDFLGTYEQYF. The rearrangement uses TRBV6-5 and TRBJ2-7; D might be TRBD2 (6 bases). In germline, CDR1 is MNHEY, CDR2 SVGAGI. This CDR3 spans 15 amino acids. Trimming pared 6 bases from V and 2 bases from J, leaving 17 bases between.

The CDR3 region has the DNA TGTGCCAGTAGTATAGGCGGGAGCGGGTCTGGGGCCAACGTCCTGACTTTC. It codes for CASSIGGSGSGANVLTF. This chain uses TRBV19 with TRBJ2-6, with 7 bases identical to TRBD2. J was trimmed by 1 base and V by 1 base; bases with no gene match: 4. Germline V gene data show CDR1 as LNHDA and CDR2 as SQIVND (reference sequence). The CDR3 runs 17 residues.